The sequence of this T cell receptor beta chain was determined in a study of control samples from healthy donors and cancer patients. Clones were sequenced by immunoSEQ multiplex PCR, and TCRdb holds only the in-frame ones, with some missing. Of 50,000 to 75,000 clones listed, roughly 85% are singletons. Germline CDR1 SGHTA, CDR2 FQGNSA. The CDR3 runs to 12 residues. Trimming took 1 base from V and 5 from J, leaving 5 bases between them. The sample comprised blood. The chain combines TRBV7-2 with TRBJ1-1; no firm D call. The receptor was isolated from a man aged 35 to 55 in good health. The CDR3 here is CASSLGRTEAFF. CDR3 nucleotides: TGTGCCAGCAGCTTAGGGCGGACTGAAGCTTTCTTT.